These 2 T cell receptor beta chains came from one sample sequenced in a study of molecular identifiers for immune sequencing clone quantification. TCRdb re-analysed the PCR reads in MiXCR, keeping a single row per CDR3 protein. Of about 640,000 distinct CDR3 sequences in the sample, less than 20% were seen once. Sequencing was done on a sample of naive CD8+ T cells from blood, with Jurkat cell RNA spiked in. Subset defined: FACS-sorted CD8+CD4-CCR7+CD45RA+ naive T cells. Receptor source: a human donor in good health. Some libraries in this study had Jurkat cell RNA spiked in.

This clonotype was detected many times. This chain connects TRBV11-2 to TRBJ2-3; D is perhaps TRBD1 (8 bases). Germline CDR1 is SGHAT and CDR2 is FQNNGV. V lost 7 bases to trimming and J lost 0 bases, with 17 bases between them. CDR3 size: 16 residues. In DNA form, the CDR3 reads TGTGCCAGCATAAGGGGGGGACAGGCCAGCACAGATACGCAGTATTTT. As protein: CASIRGGQASTDTQYF.

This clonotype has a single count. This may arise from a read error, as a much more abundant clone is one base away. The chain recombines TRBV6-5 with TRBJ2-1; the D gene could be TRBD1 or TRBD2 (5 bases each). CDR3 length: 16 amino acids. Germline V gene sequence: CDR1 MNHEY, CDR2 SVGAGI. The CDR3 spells CVSSIGTAWRINEQFF. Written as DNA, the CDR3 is TGTGTCAGCAGTATAGGGACCGCGTGGCGTATCAATGAGCAGTTCTTC.